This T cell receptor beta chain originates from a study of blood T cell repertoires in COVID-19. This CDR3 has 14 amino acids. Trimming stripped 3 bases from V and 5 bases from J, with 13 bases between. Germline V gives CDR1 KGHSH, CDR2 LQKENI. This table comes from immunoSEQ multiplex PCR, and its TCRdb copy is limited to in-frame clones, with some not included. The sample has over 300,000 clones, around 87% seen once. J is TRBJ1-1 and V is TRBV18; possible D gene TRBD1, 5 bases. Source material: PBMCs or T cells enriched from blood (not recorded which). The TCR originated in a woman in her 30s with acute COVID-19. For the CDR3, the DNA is TGTGCCAGCTCACCTTCGAGGGGAGGGACTGAAGCTTTCTTT. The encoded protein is CASSPSRGGTEAFF.